These T cell receptor beta chains were read from a single sample in a study of molecular identifiers for immune sequencing clone quantification. Using its own MiXCR run on the PCR reads, TCRdb lists one record per CDR3 protein. Of about 68,000 distinct CDR3 sequences in the sample, around a sixth are singletons; the top ten hold around 1.4%. Source material: naive CD8+ T cells from blood, with Jurkat cell RNA spiked in. These receptors originate from a human donor in good health. Some libraries in this study had Jurkat cell RNA spiked in. The CDR3 runs from the conserved cysteine through the conserved F or W. A D gene is named only where the DNA matches it firmly. Clone size is shown for a subset of rows, as once, few, many or a class of expanded clone.

V gene	clone size	D gene	J gene	CDR3 DNA	CDR3 protein
TRBV5-6	NA	TRBD2	TRBJ2-1	TGTGCCAGCAGCCTCCGGCGGGACACCCAGACTAGCGGGGTCAGCTCCTACAATGAGCAGTTCTTC	CASSLRRDTQTSGVSSYNEQFF
TRBV11-1	many	TRBD2	TRBJ2-5	TGTGCCAGCAGCTTGACGGGGGGGCAAGAGACCCAGTACTTC	CASSLTGGQETQYF
TRBV5-3	few	TRBD2	TRBJ2-7	TGTGCCAGCAGCTTACGACTAGCGGGACTCGAGCAGTACTTC	CASSLRLAGLEQYF
TRBV11-2	few	NA	TRBJ2-7	TGTGCCAGCAGCTCCCCCCGGAGCGACGAGCAGTACTTC	CASSSPRSDEQYF
TRBV4-3	few	TRBD1	TRBJ1-1	TGCGCCAGCAGCCAAGTGGGGGGCACAGGGGGCACTGAAGCTTTCTTT	CASSQVGGTGGTEAFF
TRBV20-1	many	TRBD2	TRBJ2-1	TGCAGTGCGAAGCAACTAGCGGGGATAACCAATGAGCAGTTCTTC	CSAKQLAGITNEQFF
TRBV14	many	NA	TRBJ2-7	TGTGCCAGCAGCCAAGAGGGGGCTCCCTACGAGCAGTACTTC	CASSQEGAPYEQYF
TRBV7-2	many	TRBD2	TRBJ2-7	TGTGCCAGCAGCTTAGGTGTTGTGAGGCTAGCGGGAGAGCAGTACTTC	CASSLGVVRLAGEQYF
TRBV10-3	many	TRBD2	TRBJ2-3	TGTGCCATCAGTGGATTCTTAGCGGGAGGGTCCCCAGATACGCAGTATTTT	CAISGFLAGGSPDTQYF
TRBV19	NA	NA	TRBJ2-2	TGTGCCAGTAGTATGAGGGGAGTAGCCGGGGAGCTGTTTTTT	CASSMRGVAGELFF
TRBV9	many	NA	TRBJ2-1	TGTGCCAGCAGCGTAGGCTACAATGAGCAGTTCTTC	CASSVGYNEQFF
TRBV28	many	NA	TRBJ2-5	TGTGCCAGCAGTCTCTTCGCGGACAGCCTACAAGAGACCCAGTACTTC	CASSLFADSLQETQYF
TRBV5-4	many	TRBD1	TRBJ2-2	TGTGCCAGCACCCCACCGGACAGGGCGAACACCGGGGAGCTGTTTTTT	CASTPPDRANTGELFF
TRBV2	many	NA	TRBJ1-2	TGTGCCAGCACCCAGGGCACCTATGGCTACACCTTC	CASTQGTYGYTF
TRBV7-8	many	TRBD2	TRBJ2-3	TGTGCCAGCCACCCTCCTAGCGGGAGCATTTCAGATACGCAGTATTTT	CASHPPSGSISDTQYF
TRBV4-3	many	NA	TRBJ2-5	TGCGCCAGCAGCCAAGACAGCACCCAAGAGACCCAGTACTTC	CASSQDSTQETQYF
TRBV29-1	many	TRBD2	TRBJ2-1	TGCAGCGTTGAAGTCTTAGCGGGAGGGGTCAATGAGCAGTTCTTC	CSVEVLAGGVNEQFF
TRBV4-1	many	NA	TRBJ1-1	TGCGCCAGCAGCCAAGAAGAAATGTTGAACACTGAAGCTTTCTTT	CASSQEEMLNTEAFF
TRBV7-9	many	NA	TRBJ1-1	TGTGCCAGCAGCTTAGCCTACAGAGAACTTATGAACACTGAAGCTTTCTTT	CASSLAYRELMNTEAFF
TRBV14	many	NA	TRBJ2-3	TGTGCCAGCAGCCAAGAACAGATCAGTCACACAGATACGCAGTATTTT	CASSQEQISHTDTQYF
TRBV7-2	many	NA	TRBJ2-7	TGTGCCAGCAGCCCAACTCCGGGTTTGGGCGACGAGCAGTACTTC	CASSPTPGLGDEQYF
TRBV18	many	NA	TRBJ2-7	TGTGCCAGCTCACCAGCAGGGGGGAGCTCCTACGAGCAGTACTTC	CASSPAGGSSYEQYF